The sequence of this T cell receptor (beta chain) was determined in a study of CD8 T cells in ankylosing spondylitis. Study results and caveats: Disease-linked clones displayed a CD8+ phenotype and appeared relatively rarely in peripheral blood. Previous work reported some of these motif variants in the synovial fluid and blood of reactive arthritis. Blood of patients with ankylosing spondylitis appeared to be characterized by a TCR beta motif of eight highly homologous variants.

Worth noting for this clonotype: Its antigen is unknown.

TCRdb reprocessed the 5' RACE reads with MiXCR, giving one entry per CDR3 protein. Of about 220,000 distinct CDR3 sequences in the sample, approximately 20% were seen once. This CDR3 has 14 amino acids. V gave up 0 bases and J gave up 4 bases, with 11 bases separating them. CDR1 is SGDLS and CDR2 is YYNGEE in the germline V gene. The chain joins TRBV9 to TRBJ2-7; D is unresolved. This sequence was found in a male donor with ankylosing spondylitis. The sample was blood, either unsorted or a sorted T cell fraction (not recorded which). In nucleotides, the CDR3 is TGTGCCAGCAGCGTAGCGGGTTCAGCTTACGAGCAGTACTTC. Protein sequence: CASSVAGSAYEQYF.